Sequencing of this T cell receptor beta chain was carried out in a study of PD-1 blockade in classical Hodgkin lymphoma. Study-wide results and limits: By cycle point C4D1, TCR diversity had risen significantly in CD4+ cells (but not CD8+ cells). Although disease activity or prior therapy may be involved, causes of the repertoire differences remain undefined. According to reports, newly diagnosed patients had lower baseline TCR diversity than healthy donors, and relapsed/refractory patients had lower baseline TCR diversity still.

Of note for this clone: The antigen remains unidentified.

All trial patients relapsed after autologous stem cell transplantation. Complete response, partial response or progressive disease was each patient's best response. Only in-frame clones appear in the TCRdb table, and some are missing; sequencing was by immunoSEQ multiplex PCR. The sample shows about 58,000 clones, around 90% of them seen only once. Sequenced material: peripheral blood mononuclear cells (PBMCs), taken before the second cycle of nivolumab. This TCR was recovered from a human donor with classical Hodgkin lymphoma.

The CDR3 DNA sequence: TGTGCCAGTAGTACGCGGACAGGGATCTCCTACGAGCAGTACTTC. It yields the protein CASSTRTGISYEQYF. This sequence joins TRBV19 and TRBJ2-7, with 8 bases lining up with TRBD1. CDR1 LNHDA and CDR2 SQIVND come from the germline V gene (reference sequence). The CDR3 is made up of 15 amino acids. V was pared by 4 bases and J by 0 bases, with 5 bases of the junction left unmatched.